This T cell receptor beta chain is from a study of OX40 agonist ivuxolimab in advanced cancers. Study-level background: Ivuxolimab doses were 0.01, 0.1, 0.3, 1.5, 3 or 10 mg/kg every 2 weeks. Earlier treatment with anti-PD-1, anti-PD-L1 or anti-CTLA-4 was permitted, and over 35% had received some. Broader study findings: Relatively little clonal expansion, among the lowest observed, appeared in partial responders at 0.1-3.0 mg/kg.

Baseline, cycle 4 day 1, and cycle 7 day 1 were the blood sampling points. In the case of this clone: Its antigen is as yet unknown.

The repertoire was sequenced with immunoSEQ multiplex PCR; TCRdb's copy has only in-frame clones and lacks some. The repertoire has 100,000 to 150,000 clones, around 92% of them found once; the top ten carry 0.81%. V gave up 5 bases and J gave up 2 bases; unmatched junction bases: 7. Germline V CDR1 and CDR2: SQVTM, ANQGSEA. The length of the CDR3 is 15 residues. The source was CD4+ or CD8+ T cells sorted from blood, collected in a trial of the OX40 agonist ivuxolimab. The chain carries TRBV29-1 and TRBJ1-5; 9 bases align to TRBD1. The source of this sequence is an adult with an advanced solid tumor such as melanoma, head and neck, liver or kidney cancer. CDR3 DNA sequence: TGCAGCGTTAAGGGGACAGGGCCTGGCAATCAGCCCCAGCATTTT. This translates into CSVKGTGPGNQPQHF. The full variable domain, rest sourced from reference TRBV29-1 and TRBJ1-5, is SAVISQKPSRDICQRGTSLTIQCQVDSQVTMMFWYRQQPGQSLTLIATANQGSEATYESGFVIDKFPISRPNLTFSTLTVSNMSPEDSSIYLCSVKGTGPGNQPQHFGDGTRLSIL.